The 5 T cell receptor beta chains in this list originate from one sample, sequenced in a study of shared clonotypes between healthy human individuals. The method was immunoSEQ multiplex PCR; TCRdb's version includes in-frame clones alone and lacks a portion of them. This table has approximately 500,000 clones, almost 97% appearing once. The sequenced sample was naive CD4+ T cells sorted from blood. Subset described: CD45RA+ positively selected. The receptor source for this set is a woman in her 30s in good health.

The chain carries TRBV7-6 and TRBJ2-7; tentative D call: TRBD2 (5 bases). The CDR3 is 13 amino acids. V dropped 0 bases and J dropped 4 bases, with 7 bases sitting between them. Germline-derived CDR1 and CDR2 are SGHVS and FNYEAQ. CDR3 in amino acids: CASSLAWEYEQYF. CDR3 in DNA: TGTGCCAGCAGCTTAGCTTGGGAGTACGAGCAGTACTTC.

The chain has TRBV29-1 and TRBJ2-3; no firm D call. There are 12 residues in the CDR3. Trimming took off 6 bases at V and 5 bases at J, with 12 bases between the two ends. The germline V gene encodes CDR1 SQVTM and CDR2 ANQGSEA. In DNA, the CDR3 is TGCAGCGTCCACAAGTTGGGAGATACGCAGTATTTT. It translates to CSVHKLGDTQYF.

The gene calls are TRBV4-1 and TRBJ1-2, with D uncertain. The germline CDR1 and CDR2 sequences are MGHRA and YSYEKL. The CDR3 totals 12 residues. Trimming pared 1 base from V and 8 bases from J, leaving 8 bases between. CDR3 residues: CASSQVGGGYTF. The CDR3 nucleotides read TGCGCCAGCAGCCAAGTGGGCGGGGGCTACACCTTC.

This chain connects TRBV5-1 to TRBJ2-3; D is ambiguous. The length of the CDR3 is 15 residues. Trimming shortened V by 0 bases and J by 1 base, and 9 bases separated the two germline ends. The germline gives CDR1 SGHRS, CDR2 YFSETQ. CDR3 DNA sequence: TGCGCCAGCAGCTTGGTGTCAGGAGGCACAGATACGCAGTATTTT. Residues: CASSLVSGGTDTQYF.

V is TRBV5-1 and J is TRBJ2-2, with 12 bases identical to TRBD2. After removal of 4 bases from V and 4 bases from J, the junction contained 14 bases not matched to a gene. CDR3 length: 19 residues. Germline CDR1 is SGHRS and CDR2 is YFSETQ. CDR3 nucleotides: TGCGCCAGCAGCCAGACTAGCGGGAGAATATTCGGGGCCACCGGGGAGCTGTTTTTT. It is translated as CASSQTSGRIFGATGELFF.